This T cell receptor beta chain was captured by sequencing in a study of CD8+ T cells in alopecia areata. In the study overall: The protocol delivered tofacitinib for 6 to 18 months, then withdrew it for 6 months. Study-level findings and limits: Possibly as an HLA-related effect, TCR sharing across patients appeared less clear than in mice.

Points on this clone: Its antigen remains unknown.

Treatment indicated: oral pan-JAK inhibitor, 5-10 mg twice daily. As part of sample collection, lesional scalp punch biopsies and peripheral blood were taken from alopecia areata patients. Germline loops: CDR1 MNHEY, CDR2 SVGAGI. The CDR3 has 13 amino acids. V was trimmed by 2 bases and J by 4 bases, leaving 7 bases between them. cDNA reverse transcribed from extracted RNA served as the sequencing template. The method was immunoSEQ multiplex PCR; TCRdb's version includes in-frame clones alone and lacks a portion of them. This sample yields more than 140,000 clones, of which around 87% are seen a single time; roughly 13% belongs to the top ten.

The receptor's source is a human donor with alopecia areata. The chain uses TRBV6-5 and TRBJ2-3; D gene unclear. The material sequenced was CD8+ T cells sorted from blood, taken at week 4, from a patient treated with tofacitinib. This chain's CDR3 is CASSYGSADTQYF. DNA for the CDR3: TGTGCCAGCAGTTACGGCTCGGCAGATACGCAGTATTTT.